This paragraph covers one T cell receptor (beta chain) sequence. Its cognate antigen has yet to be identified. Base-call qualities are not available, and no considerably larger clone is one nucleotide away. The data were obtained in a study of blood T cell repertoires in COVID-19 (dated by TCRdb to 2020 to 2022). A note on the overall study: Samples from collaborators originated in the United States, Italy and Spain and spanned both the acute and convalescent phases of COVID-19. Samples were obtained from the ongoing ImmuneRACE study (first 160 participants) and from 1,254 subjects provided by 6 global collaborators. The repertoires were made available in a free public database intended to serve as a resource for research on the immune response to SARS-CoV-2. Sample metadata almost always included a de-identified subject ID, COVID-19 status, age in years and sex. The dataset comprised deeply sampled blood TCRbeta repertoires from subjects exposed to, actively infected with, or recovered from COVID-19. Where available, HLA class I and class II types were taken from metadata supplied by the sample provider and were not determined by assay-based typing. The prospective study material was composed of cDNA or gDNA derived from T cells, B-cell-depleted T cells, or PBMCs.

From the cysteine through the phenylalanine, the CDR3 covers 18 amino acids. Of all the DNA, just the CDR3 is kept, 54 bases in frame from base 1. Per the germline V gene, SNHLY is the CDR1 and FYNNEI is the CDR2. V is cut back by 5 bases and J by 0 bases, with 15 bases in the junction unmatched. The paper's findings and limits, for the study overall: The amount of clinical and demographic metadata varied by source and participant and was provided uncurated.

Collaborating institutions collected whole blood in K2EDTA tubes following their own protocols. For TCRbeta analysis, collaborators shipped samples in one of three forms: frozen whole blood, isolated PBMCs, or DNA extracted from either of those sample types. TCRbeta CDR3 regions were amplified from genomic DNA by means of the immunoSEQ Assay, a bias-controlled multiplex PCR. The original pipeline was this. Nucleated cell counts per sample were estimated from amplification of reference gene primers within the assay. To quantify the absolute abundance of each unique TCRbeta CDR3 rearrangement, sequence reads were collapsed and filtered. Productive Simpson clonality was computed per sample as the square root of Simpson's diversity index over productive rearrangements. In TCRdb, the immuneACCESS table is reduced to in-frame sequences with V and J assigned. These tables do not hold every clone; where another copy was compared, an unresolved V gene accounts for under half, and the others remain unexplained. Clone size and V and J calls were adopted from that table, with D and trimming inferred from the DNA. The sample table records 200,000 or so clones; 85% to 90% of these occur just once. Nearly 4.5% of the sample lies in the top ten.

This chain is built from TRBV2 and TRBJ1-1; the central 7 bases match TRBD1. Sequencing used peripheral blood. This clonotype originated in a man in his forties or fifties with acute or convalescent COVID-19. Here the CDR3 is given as CASSPTRGARPMNTEAFF. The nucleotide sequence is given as TGTGCCAGCAGTCCTACCAGGGGGGCCCGACCCATGAACACTGAAGCTTTCTTT.